This TCR beta chain was recorded in a study of blood T cell repertoires in COVID-19. CDR3 size: 13 residues. Trimming shortened V by 3 bases and J by 4 bases, and 9 bases separated the two germline ends. In germline, CDR1 is SGHVS, CDR2 FQNEAQ. The method was immunoSEQ multiplex PCR; TCRdb's version includes in-frame clones alone and lacks a portion of them. In the table there are about 37,000 clones, approximately 86% of which are singletons. This clonotype originated in a man between 65 and 79 years old with acute or convalescent COVID-19. V gene TRBV7-8 combines with J gene TRBJ1-2, with TRBD1 as a possible D gene (5 bases). Sequenced sample: peripheral blood. The CDR3 DNA follows: TGTGCCAGCAGCTTTCAGGGATTCTATGGCTACACCTTC. It yields the protein CASSFQGFYGYTF.